A single sample gave rise to the 5 T cell receptor beta chains below, sequenced in a study of cytomegalovirus exposure and HLA in healthy donors. The PCR employed 60 Vbeta primers together with 13 Jbeta primers. The protocol was immunoSEQ multiplex PCR, while the TCRdb copy is restricted to in-frame clones and leaves out a portion. Of about 190,000 clones listed, over 70% were seen once; the top ten hold approximately 3.1%. Sequences were obtained from PBMCs. Receptors were obtained from a woman aged 25 to 39 in good health and CMV-seropositive.

This rearrangement joins TRBV9 to TRBJ1-1; 7 bases are a match to TRBD1. After removal of 0 bases from V and 7 bases from J, the junction contained 3 bases not matched to a gene. The CDR3 has 13 amino acids. Germline loops: CDR1 SGDLS, CDR2 YYNGEE. CDR3 in amino acids: CASSVVDRVEAFF. In DNA, the CDR3 is TGTGCCAGCAGCGTAGTCGACAGGGTTGAAGCTTTCTTT.

The chain is built from TRBV5-4 and TRBJ1-2; a possible D gene is TRBD1 (6 bases). The germline V gene encodes CDR1 SGHNT and CDR2 YYREEE (reference sequence). V lost 4 bases and J lost 7, with 17 bases in between. This CDR3 is 14 amino acids long. CDR3 in DNA: TGTGCCAGCAGCCCTCAGGGGCCACCTCCTGGCTACACCTTC. This translates into CASSPQGPPPGYTF.

V and J are TRBV6-5 and TRBJ2-1; 8 bases fit TRBD2. The CDR3 runs 14 residues. Unmatched junction bases numbered 8, after V lost 5 bases and J lost 8 bases. Per germline, CDR1 MNHEY and CDR2 SVGAGI. The CDR3 nucleotides are TGTGCCAGCAGTGCTGGACTAGCAAGGGATGAGCAGTTCTTC. Encoded protein: CASSAGLARDEQFF.

The V gene is TRBV2, the J gene TRBJ2-1; D is ambiguous. Germline CDR1 and CDR2: SNHLY and FYNNEI. This CDR3 has 12 amino acids. Trimming took off 3 bases at V and 7 bases at J, with 7 bases between the two ends. This CDR3 reads CASSDLQNEQFF. In DNA, the CDR3 is TGTGCCAGCAGTGATCTGCAGAATGAGCAGTTCTTC.

The chain is built from TRBV19 and TRBJ1-1, with D unclear. The ends were cut back, 6 bases at V and 5 bases at J, with 10 bases in the middle. The CDR3 runs 12 residues. In germline, CDR1 is LNHDA, CDR2 SQIVND (reference sequence). The CDR3 is CASRWEGTEAFF. The CDR3 DNA reads as TGTGCCAGTAGATGGGAGGGTACTGAAGCTTTCTTT.